This TCR beta chain is drawn from a study of blood T cell repertoires in COVID-19 (dated by TCRdb to between 2020 and 2021). For the wider study: Samples covering the acute and convalescent phases of COVID-19 were provided by collaborators in the United States, Italy and Spain. The prospective study material was composed of cDNA or gDNA derived from T cells, B-cell-depleted T cells, or PBMCs. Subjects who had been exposed to COVID-19, were actively infected with it, or had recovered from it provided the deeply sampled blood TCRbeta repertoires that made up the dataset. The repertoires were released in a freely available public database meant as a resource for research on the immune response to SARS-CoV-2. The samples were drawn from two sources: the first 160 participants of the ongoing ImmuneRACE study, and 1,000 to 1,500 subjects contributed by 6 global collaborators. Sample metadata almost always included a de-identified subject ID, COVID-19 status, age in years and sex. Where HLA class I and class II types were available, the types were taken from metadata supplied by the sample provider, not from assay-based typing.

The immunoSEQ Assay, a bias-controlled multiplex PCR, was used to amplify TCRbeta CDR3 regions from genomic DNA. On the authors' methods: The number of nucleated cells in each sample was estimated from the amplification of reference gene primers within the assay. To quantify the absolute abundance of each unique TCRbeta CDR3 rearrangement, sequence reads were collapsed and filtered. Productive Simpson clonality was computed per sample as the square root of Simpson's diversity index over productive rearrangements. The clones in this table, taken by TCRdb from immuneACCESS, are in-frame only. Not every clone is retained; where verified, under half of the shortfall comes from an unresolved V gene, and the cause of the rest is unknown. That table is the source of V, J and clone size, and D and trimming were worked out from the DNA. The sample table holds around 130,000 clones, of which about four fifths were seen once. The biggest ten clones account for roughly 9% of the sample.

The investigation overall reported the following: The amount of clinical and demographic metadata varied by source and participant and was provided uncurated.

The germline V gene (reference sequence) gives CDR1 as SEHNR and CDR2 as FQNEAQ. The V end loses 3 bases and the J end loses 8 bases, and a stretch of 23 bases separates them. Spanning cysteine to phenylalanine, the CDR3 consists of 17 amino acids. The kept DNA is CDR3 alone, 51 bases in frame from the first base. Each collaborating institution followed its own protocols to collect whole blood in K2EDTA tubes. For TCRbeta analysis, collaborators shipped samples in one of three forms: frozen whole blood, isolated PBMCs, or DNA extracted from either of those sample types. With regard to this clone: The clone's antigen remains unknown. The input lacks base qualities; no much larger clone sits a single base away.

The receptor's source is a man aged 40-49 years with active or convalescent COVID-19. Sequenced: peripheral blood. The sequence is built from TRBV7-9 and TRBJ2-1; a weak D assignment points to TRBD1 (6 bases agree). The CDR3 region has the sequence CASSLGDIFGLGDEQFF. Here is the DNA: TGTGCCAGCAGCTTGGGGGACATCTTTGGGCTTGGCGATGAGCAGTTCTTC.